The 22 T cell receptor beta chains presented below share a single source sample, sequenced in a study of identifying expanded T cells in peripheral blood. Profiling relied on immunoSEQ multiplex PCR, and the TCRdb table lists in-frame clones only, not all of them. The sample has 120,000 or so clones; about 80% are singletons. The sequenced sample consisted of blood. The receptor set was obtained from a person aged 18 to 69 in good health.

The rearrangement links TRBV4-1 to TRBJ1-2; unclear D gene. The CDR3 loop spans 14 amino acids. Deletions cut 0 bases from V and 8 bases from J, with 13 bases between. Germline V lookup: CDR1 MGHRA, CDR2 YSYEKL. CDR3 sequence (DNA): TGCGCCAGCAGCCAAGATCAGAGTCTTCGGGGCTACACCTTC. Amino acids: CASSQDQSLRGYTF.

This sequence joins TRBV4-2 and TRBJ2-7; no clear D gene. The V end was cut by 3 bases, the J end by 0 bases, with 21 bases between. This CDR3 comprises 18 residues. Germline lookup yields CDR1 LGHNA and CDR2 YNFKEQ. This CDR3 is CASSHPSVSDLHSYEQYF. The CDR3 DNA reads as TGTGCCAGCAGCCACCCCTCCGTCTCGGACCTGCACTCCTACGAGCAGTACTTC.

The rearrangement joins TRBV29-1 to TRBJ1-5; no clear D gene. CDR1 and CDR2 (germline): SQVTM, ANQGSEA. The V and J ends lost 4 bases and 3 bases respectively, with 7 bases between them. The CDR3 is 12 amino acids. The CDR3 reads CSVANHNQPQHF. CDR3 DNA: TGCAGCGTTGCTAATCACAATCAGCCCCAGCATTTT.

The chain links TRBV19 to TRBJ1-4; D gene uncertain. CDR1 is LNHDA and CDR2 is SQIVND in the germline V gene (reference sequence). The length of the CDR3 is 16 residues. The ends were cut back, 5 bases at V and 0 bases at J, with 13 bases in the middle. The CDR3 nucleotides read TGTGCCAGTAGTCCCCACCCCGGGGCAACTAATGAAAAACTGTTTTTT. The encoded protein is CASSPHPGATNEKLFF.

The chain couples TRBV7-2 to TRBJ2-7; 10 bases align to TRBD1. Germline trimming cut 4 bases from V and 2 bases from J; bases unmatched to any gene: 5. This CDR3 region has 15 residues. Germline CDR1 is SGHTA and CDR2 is FQGNSA. The CDR3 spells CASSSRDRGPYEQYF. As DNA, the CDR3 is TGTGCCAGCAGCTCCCGGGACAGGGGACCCTACGAGCAGTACTTC.

The V gene is TRBV29-1, the J gene TRBJ1-3; 11 bases are shared with TRBD1. CDR1 and CDR2 (germline): SQVTM, ANQGSEA. V shed 8 bases and J 4 bases; nucleotides not matched to a gene: 16. The CDR3 is 17 residues long. This CDR3 is CSHPRTGTGGSGNTIYF. In nucleotides, the CDR3 is TGCAGCCACCCCCGAACCGGGACAGGGGGATCAGGAAACACCATATATTTT. Drawing the rest from reference TRBV29-1 and TRBJ1-3, the complete variable domain is SAVISQKPSRDICQRGTSLTIQCQVDSQVTMMFWYRQQPGQSLTLIATANQGSEATYESGFVIDKFPISRPNLTFSTLTVSNMSPEDSSIYLCSHPRTGTGGSGNTIYFGEGSWLTVV.

This chain connects TRBV11-2 to TRBJ2-1; maybe TRBD1 (5 bases). The CDR3 has 16 residues. Trimming pared 0 bases from V and 2 bases from J, leaving 11 bases between. Germline values: CDR1 SGHAT, CDR2 FQNNGV. This CDR3 reads CASSLDGAAPYNEQFF. CDR3 sequence (DNA): TGTGCCAGCAGCTTAGATGGGGCGGCTCCCTACAATGAGCAGTTCTTC.

This rearrangement joins TRBV30 to TRBJ1-1; D remains ambiguous. CDR3 length equals 13 residues. V dropped 0 bases and J dropped 1 base, with 6 bases sitting between them. CDR1 GTSNPN and CDR2 SVGIG come from the germline V gene (reference sequence). Written as DNA, the CDR3 is TGTGCCTGGAGTGTAGGACCGAACACTGAAGCTTTCTTT. Translating gives CAWSVGPNTEAFF.

The chain links TRBV5-1 to TRBJ2-5; 8 positions agree with TRBD1. The J segment lost 1 base and the V segment lost 4 bases, leaving 3 bases of the junction unmatched. The CDR3 runs 14 residues. From germline, CDR1 is SGHRS and CDR2 YFSETQ. The CDR3 loop reads CASSPGTGQETQYF. CDR3 nucleotide sequence: TGCGCCAGCAGCCCGGGGACAGGCCAAGAGACCCAGTACTTC.

The chain combines TRBV4-1 with TRBJ1-4; TRBD1 might be the D (6 bases). CDR1 and CDR2 from the germline V gene are MGHRA and YSYEKL. The CDR3 runs 17 residues. V was clipped by 4 bases and J by 1 base, with 16 bases between them. CDR3 nucleotides: TGCGCCAGCAGCCCCGGGGCAGGAGGGGGAACTAATGAAAAACTGTTTTTT. Protein product: CASSPGAGGGTNEKLFF.

The rearrangement links TRBV5-1 to TRBJ1-2; D not certain. Germline V CDR1 and CDR2: SGHRS, YFSETQ. This CDR3 region has 13 residues. V lost 0 bases to trimming and J lost 5 bases, with 8 bases between them. CDR3 region: CASSLDLTYGYTF. The CDR3 bases are TGCGCCAGCAGCTTGGATCTCACATATGGCTACACCTTC.

The V gene is TRBV7-2, the J gene TRBJ2-3; D might be TRBD2 (6 bases). This CDR3 has 16 amino acids. The V and J ends lost 2 bases and 2 bases respectively, with 14 bases between them. Germline loops: CDR1 SGHTA, CDR2 FQGNSA. The CDR3 sequence is CASSLLTRRVTDTQYF. The CDR3 DNA is TGTGCCAGCAGCTTATTAACAAGGAGGGTCACAGATACGCAGTATTTT. Full variable domain (outside the CDR3, taken from reference TRBV7-2 and TRBJ2-3): GAGVSQSPSNKVTEKGKDVELRCDPISGHTALYWYRQSLGQGLEFLIYFQGNSAPDKSGLPSDRFSAERTGGSVSTLTIQRTQQEDSAVYLCASSLLTRRVTDTQYFGPGTRLTVL.

The chain has TRBV7-8 and TRBJ2-4; D gene uncertain. V was trimmed by 1 base and J by 4 bases, leaving 8 bases between them. The CDR3 consists of 14 residues. Germline lookup yields CDR1 SGHVS and CDR2 FQNEAQ. In DNA form, the CDR3 reads TGTGCCAGCAGCTTAGAAGAAGGGAAAAACATTCAGTACTTC. Protein sequence: CASSLEEGKNIQYF.

The chain carries TRBV4-3 and TRBJ2-7, with 7 bases aligning to TRBD1. J was trimmed by 2 bases and V by 0 bases; bases with no gene match: 4. This CDR3 spans 15 amino acids. The germline V gene has CDR1 LGHNA and CDR2 YSLEER. CDR3 sequence (DNA): TGCGCCAGCAGCCAAGACCGACAGGGCCCCTACGAGCAGTACTTC. Its translation: CASSQDRQGPYEQYF.

V and J are TRBV11-1 and TRBJ2-2; TRBD1 matches 8 bases. The junction had 7 bases not matched to a gene; V was cut back by 6 bases and J by 7 bases. The CDR3 spans 14 residues. Germline V gene sequence: CDR1 SGHAT, CDR2 FQDESV (reference sequence). CDR3 sequence (DNA): TGTGCCAGCAGTTCCAACAGGGGGATCGGGGAGCTGTTTTTT. It yields the protein CASSSNRGIGELFF.

The chain carries TRBV15 and TRBJ2-7, with TRBD2 identical over 7 bases. The CDR3 is 15 amino acids. The J segment lost 3 bases and the V segment lost 0 bases, leaving 5 bases of the junction unmatched. The germline CDR1 and CDR2 sequences are LNHNV and YYDKDF (reference sequence). The CDR3 nucleotides read TGTGCCACCAGCAGAGATCGGACTAGTTTCTACGAGCAGTACTTC. Amino acid sequence: CATSRDRTSFYEQYF.

This chain links TRBV19 with TRBJ2-5; D unclear. Germline V gene sequence: CDR1 LNHDA, CDR2 SQIVND (reference sequence). The length of the CDR3 is 14 residues. Trimming pared 5 bases from V and 4 bases from J, leaving 14 bases between. The CDR3 DNA reads as TGTGCCAGTAGTCACCGGAGTAAGCTAGAGACCCAGTACTTC. Its translation is CASSHRSKLETQYF. The full variable domain, in which reference TRBV19 and TRBJ2-5 provide the parts outside the CDR3, is DGGITQSPKYLFRKEGQNVTLSCEQNLNHDAMYWYRQDPGQGLRLIYYSQIVNDFQKGDIAEGYSVSREKKESFPLTVTSAQKNPTAFYLCASSHRSKLETQYFGPGTRLLVL.

The chain carries TRBV7-9 and TRBJ2-3; a weak D match, TRBD1 (5 bases). This CDR3 spans 15 amino acids. The V end lost 5 bases, the J end lost 3 bases, and 15 bases lay between the germline ends. Germline V gene lookup returns CDR1 SEHNR and CDR2 FQNEAQ (reference sequence). CDR3 loop: CASSTGLFQTDTQYF. DNA of the CDR3: TGTGCCAGCAGCACAGGCCTTTTCCAGACAGATACGCAGTATTTT.

This clone was detected only a few times. The chain joins TRBV6-1 to TRBJ2-1; 8 nucleotides match TRBD1. The CDR3 consists of 13 residues. Germline V CDR1 and CDR2: MNHNS, SASEGT. Germline trimming cut 6 bases from V and 10 bases from J; bases unmatched to any gene: 8. CDR3 amino acids: CASSGTGQFEQFF. The CDR3 nucleotides are TGTGCCAGCAGCGGGACAGGACAATTCGAGCAGTTCTTC.

V usage is TRBV7-9 and J usage is TRBJ2-5; 11 nucleotides align to TRBD2. V lost 6 bases, J lost 2 bases, and 5 bases stayed unmatched. The CDR3 length is 15 residues. In germline, CDR1 is SEHNR, CDR2 FQNEAQ (reference sequence). The CDR3 DNA is TGTGCCAGCAGTCCTGTAGCGGGGGGGCAAGAGACCCAGTACTTC. Amino acid sequence: CASSPVAGGQETQYF. The full variable domain, rest sourced from reference TRBV7-9 and TRBJ2-5, is DTGVSQNPRHKITKRGQNVTFRCDPISEHNRLYWYRQTLGQGPEFLTYFQNEAQLEKSRLLSDRFSAERPKGSFSTLEIQRTEQGDSAMYLCASSPVAGGQETQYFGPGTRLLVL.

The chain has TRBV2 and TRBJ2-3, with TRBD2 matching 11 bases. CDR3 length equals 14 residues. V trimming: 6 bases; J trimming: 4 bases; junction bases outside the gene matches: 3. Germline V gives CDR1 SNHLY, CDR2 FYNNEI. The CDR3 DNA follows: TGTGCCAGCAGGACGGGACTAGCGGCAGATACGCAGTATTTT. Translating gives CASRTGLAADTQYF.

This clone was counted at least ten times. The genes are TRBV30 and TRBJ1-1; no firm D call. In germline, CDR1 is GTSNPN, CDR2 SVGIG (reference sequence). V shed 7 bases and J shed 4 bases, with 7 bases lying between them. CDR3 size: 10 residues. In DNA form, the CDR3 reads TGTGCCTCGGCCACCACTGAAGCTTTCTTT. It is translated as CASATTEAFF.